This T cell receptor (beta chain) originates from a study of blood T cells in healthy people across ages (dated by TCRdb to the mid-2010s). Some background on the complete study: In model experiments, roughly one uniquely barcoded TCR beta cDNA molecule per two T cells was captured by template switching. Age-related changes in TCR beta repertoire diversity were measured in the study by deep sequencing normalized with unique cDNA molecular identifiers. Donors were grouped into four age groups: young (average approximately 15 years), middle-aged (39), aged (62) and long-lived (approximately 81). To avoid experimental bias, donors of different ages were distributed randomly across sequencing lanes. Two additional independent replicas of 1 million unique cDNA reads from the same blood draw were analyzed for two donors (one aged 18 to 29 and one aged 80 or older).

Regarding this clonotype: No cognate antigen has been identified for it. Nothing much larger sits one base from this clone, and base qualities are not available.

Libraries were constructed by 5' RACE. TCRdb records Illumina HiSeq 2500 as the sequencer. A second PCR of about 7 to 12 cycles was performed with a sample-barcoded 5' primer and a J-beta primer mix. Each TCR beta cDNA molecule received a unique molecular identifier from a template-switch 5' adaptor carrying 12 random nucleotides. Each sample yielded at least 2.5 million CDR3-containing paired-end reads. The Mint cDNA synthesis kit, primed by a TRBC-specific oligonucleotide, was used to synthesize first-strand cDNA from all RNA. Following uracil-DNA glycosylase treatment, a first 18-cycle PCR with universal primers M1SS and BC2_uni_R was performed on all cDNA. The original pipeline was this. Normalization of each sample was performed by random selection of 1 million high-quality reads, each carrying a distinct molecular identifier. Reads sharing molecular identifiers were discarded rather than binned into consensus sequences. MiTCR, with a Q25 quality threshold and the strictest error-elimination algorithm, was used for CDR3 identification, clonotype clustering and error correction. A nonparametric unseen species model using Euler transformation provided a lower-bound estimate of total TCR beta diversity. Through fastp at Q25 and MiXCR, TCRdb rebuilt clones from the public reads, retaining in-frame beta chains. Identical CDR3 protein sequences are pooled into one entry, listed with their most common genes and DNA. The V and J calls shown here were made by TCRdb, not taken from the authors' results. For this sample there are about 640,000 distinct CDR3 sequences; under 65% appear just once. The top ten hold over 35% of the sample.

V is reduced by 7 bases and J by 0 bases, leaving a spacing of 7 bases between them. The CDR3, from cysteine to phenylalanine, totals 12 residues. Only the CDR3 region is kept as DNA, spanning 36 bases read in frame from base 1. CDR1 and CDR2 are read off the germline V gene as SNHLY and FYNNEI. The full study reports these points: Compared with the aged group, the long-lived group had more naive CD4+ T cells, fewer expanded clones and increased TCR diversity, a pattern suggesting age selection. Estimates of total diversity based on one million sequenced T cells were regarded as lower bounds and as underestimates. Because donor CMV infection status was unknown, age-related changes in expanded clonotypes were potentially confounded. Bulk unsorted PBMC profiling prevented conclusive comparison of naive and antigen-experienced compartments. Observed TCR beta diversity per million T cells fell roughly linearly with age, and a significant reduction was already apparent by age around 44. There was a strong correlation between observed TCR beta diversity and the percentage of naive T cells measured by flow cytometry.

The roughly 38 donors, aged roughly 6 to 100 years, were systemically healthy Caucasian individuals from Russia. Each donor gave ten milliliters of peripheral blood, drawn into EDTA-treated Vacutainer tubes. Ficoll-Paque density-gradient centrifugation was used to isolate PBMCs, with at least 6.5 million per sample. Total RNA was extracted from PBMCs with Trizol reagent, with at least 5 micrograms obtained per sample. For every donor, an aliquot of PBMCs went through flow cytometry to measure the percentages of naive CD45RAhigh/CD27high T cells. The receptor was isolated from a man aged 55 to 70 in good health. Sequencing used blood. Recombination connected TRBV2 to TRBJ2-7; the D gene assignment is ambiguous. The CDR3 reads as follows: CASTVGSYEQYF. The nucleotides read TGTGCCAGCACGGTGGGCTCCTACGAGCAGTACTTC.